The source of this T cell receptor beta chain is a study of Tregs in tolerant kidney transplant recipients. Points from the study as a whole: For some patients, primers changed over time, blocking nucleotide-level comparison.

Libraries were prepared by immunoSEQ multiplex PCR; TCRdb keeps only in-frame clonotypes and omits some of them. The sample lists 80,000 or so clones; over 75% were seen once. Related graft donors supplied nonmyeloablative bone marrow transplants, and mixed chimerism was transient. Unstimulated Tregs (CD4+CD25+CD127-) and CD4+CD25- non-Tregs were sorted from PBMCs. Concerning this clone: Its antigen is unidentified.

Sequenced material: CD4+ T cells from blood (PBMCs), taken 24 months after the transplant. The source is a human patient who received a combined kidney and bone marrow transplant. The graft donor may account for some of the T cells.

The chain's CDR3 is CASSLIRLGGYGYTF. The CDR3 DNA reads TGTGCCAGCAGCTTAATCCGTTTAGGCGGCTATGGCTACACCTTC. The V gene is TRBV7-2, the J gene TRBJ1-2; no definite D call. V lost 2 bases and J 4 bases, leaving 14 bases between the germline ends. Germline CDR1 is SGHTA and CDR2 is FQGNSA. The CDR3 consists of 15 residues.